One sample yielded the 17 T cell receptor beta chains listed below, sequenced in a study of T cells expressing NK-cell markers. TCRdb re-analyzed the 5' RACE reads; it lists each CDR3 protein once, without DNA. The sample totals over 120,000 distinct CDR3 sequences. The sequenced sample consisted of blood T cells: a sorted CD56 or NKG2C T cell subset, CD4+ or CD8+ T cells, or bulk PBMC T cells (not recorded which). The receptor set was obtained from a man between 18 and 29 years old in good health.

CDR3: CASREENNEQFF. The chain has TRBV10-2 and TRBJ2-1. This CDR3 region has 12 residues. Germline CDR1 is WSHSY and CDR2 is SAAADI.

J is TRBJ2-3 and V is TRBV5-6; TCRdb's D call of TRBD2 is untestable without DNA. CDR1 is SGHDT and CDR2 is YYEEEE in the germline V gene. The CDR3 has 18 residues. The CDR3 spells CASSLAWAGGLMGDTQYF.

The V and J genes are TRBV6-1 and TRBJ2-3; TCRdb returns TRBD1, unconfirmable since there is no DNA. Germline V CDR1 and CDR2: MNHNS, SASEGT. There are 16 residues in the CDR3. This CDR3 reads CASSPRRQGRSDTQYF.

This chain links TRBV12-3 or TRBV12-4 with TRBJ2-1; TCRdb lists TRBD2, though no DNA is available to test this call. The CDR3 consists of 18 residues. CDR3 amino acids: CASSSGTSGFSSYNEQFF.

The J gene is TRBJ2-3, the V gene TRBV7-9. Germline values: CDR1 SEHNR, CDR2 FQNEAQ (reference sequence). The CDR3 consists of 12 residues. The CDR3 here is CASSLGLISQYF.

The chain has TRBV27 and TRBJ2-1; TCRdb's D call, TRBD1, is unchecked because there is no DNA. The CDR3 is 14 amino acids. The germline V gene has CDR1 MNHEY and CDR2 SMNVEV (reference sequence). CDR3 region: CASSLYTTGHEQFF.

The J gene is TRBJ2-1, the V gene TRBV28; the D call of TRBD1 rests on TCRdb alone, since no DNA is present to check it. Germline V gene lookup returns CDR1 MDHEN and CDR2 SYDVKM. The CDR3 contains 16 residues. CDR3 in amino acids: CASSGVGQNMIYEQFF.

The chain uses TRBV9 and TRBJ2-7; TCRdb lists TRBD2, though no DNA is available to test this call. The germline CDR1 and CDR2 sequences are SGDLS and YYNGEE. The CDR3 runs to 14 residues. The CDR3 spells CASSVGLASYEQYF.

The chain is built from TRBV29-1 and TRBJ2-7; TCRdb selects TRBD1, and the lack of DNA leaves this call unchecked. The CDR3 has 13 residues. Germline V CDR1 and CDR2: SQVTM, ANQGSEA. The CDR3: CSVESRDNYEQYF.

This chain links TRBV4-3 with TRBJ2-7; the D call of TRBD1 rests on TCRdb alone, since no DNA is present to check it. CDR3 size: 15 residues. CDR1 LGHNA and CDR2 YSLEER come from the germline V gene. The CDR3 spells CASSQYSGGNYEQYF.

CDR3 loop: CASSYGGTGLTDTQYF. This chain uses TRBV6-2 or TRBV6-3 with TRBJ2-3; TCRdb's D call of TRBD1 is untestable without DNA. This CDR3 contains 16 residues. Germline assignment: CDR1 MNHEY and CDR2 SVGEGT.

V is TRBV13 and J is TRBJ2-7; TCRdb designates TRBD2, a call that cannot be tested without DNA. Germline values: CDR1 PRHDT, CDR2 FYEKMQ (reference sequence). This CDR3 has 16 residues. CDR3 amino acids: CASSSLNSGFEYEQYF.

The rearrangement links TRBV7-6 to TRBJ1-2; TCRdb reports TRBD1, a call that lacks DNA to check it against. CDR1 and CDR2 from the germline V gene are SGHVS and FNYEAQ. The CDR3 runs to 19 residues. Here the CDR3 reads CASSVLPGQGSPDGYGYTF.

The CDR3 loop reads CASSLAGVWGDYNEQFF. The chain links TRBV7-8 to TRBJ2-1; the D call of TRBD1 rests on TCRdb alone, since no DNA is present to check it. Germline V lookup: CDR1 SGHVS, CDR2 FQNEAQ. The CDR3 has 17 amino acids.

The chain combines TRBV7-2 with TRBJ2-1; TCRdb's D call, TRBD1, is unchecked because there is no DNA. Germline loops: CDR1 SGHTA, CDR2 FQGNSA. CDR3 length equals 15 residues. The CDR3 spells CASSSGTGSGNEQFF.

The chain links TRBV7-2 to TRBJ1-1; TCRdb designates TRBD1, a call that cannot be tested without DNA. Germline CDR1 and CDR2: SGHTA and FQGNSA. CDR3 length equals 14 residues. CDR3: CASRTGQRNTEAFF.

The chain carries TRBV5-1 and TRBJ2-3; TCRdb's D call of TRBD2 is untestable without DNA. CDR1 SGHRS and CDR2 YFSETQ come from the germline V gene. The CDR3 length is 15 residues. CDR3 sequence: CASSGTSSPPGTQYF.